This TCR beta chain was retrieved from a study of blood T cells in healthy people across ages. Overall study results and limits: Any conclusive comparison of naive versus antigen-experienced cells was prevented by using unsorted PBMCs. Donors of long life had a larger count of naive CD4+ cells and greater diversity than aged donors.

This clonotype was picked up many times. The antigen is unknown. Through a sample-barcoded 5' primer and a J-beta primer mix, a second PCR was run for 7 to 11 cycles. TCRdb passed the 5' RACE reads through MiXCR, listing each CDR3 protein once. The repertoire holds about 780,000 distinct CDR3 sequences, with more than 25% as singletons. Trimming shortened V by 5 bases and J by 2 bases, and 7 bases separated the two germline ends. CDR1 and CDR2 (germline): SNHLY, FYNNEI. This CDR3 is 12 amino acids long. These records were also assigned to another study, of T cells of mothers and their children. As reported in that work: Using around 1.6 ug per 15 ul, all extracted RNA underwent cDNA synthesis. Thymic selection molds TCR recombination output in a comparable way in related and unrelated pairs.

The V call is TRBV2, the J call TRBJ2-7; no firm D call. The sequenced material came from blood. This sequence was found in a boy between 10 and 17 years old in good health. CDR3 sequence: CASSYGTYEQYF. The CDR3 DNA reads TGTGCCAGCAGTTACGGAACCTACGAGCAGTACTTC.